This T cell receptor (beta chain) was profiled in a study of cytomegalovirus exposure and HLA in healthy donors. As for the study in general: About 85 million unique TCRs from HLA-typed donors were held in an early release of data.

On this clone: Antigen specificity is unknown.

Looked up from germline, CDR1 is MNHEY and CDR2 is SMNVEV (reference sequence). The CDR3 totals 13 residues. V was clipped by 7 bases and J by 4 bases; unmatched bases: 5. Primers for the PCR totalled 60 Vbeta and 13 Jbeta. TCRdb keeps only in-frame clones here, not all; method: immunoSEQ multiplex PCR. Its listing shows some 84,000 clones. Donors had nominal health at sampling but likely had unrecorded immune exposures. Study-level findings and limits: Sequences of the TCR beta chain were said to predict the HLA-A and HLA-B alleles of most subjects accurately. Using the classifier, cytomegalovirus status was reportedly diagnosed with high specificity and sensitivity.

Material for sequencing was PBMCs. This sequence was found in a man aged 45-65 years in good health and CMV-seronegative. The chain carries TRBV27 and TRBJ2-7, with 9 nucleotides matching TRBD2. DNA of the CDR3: TGTGCCAGCAAGCGGGGGGCTTTTTACGAGCAGTACTTC. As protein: CASKRGAFYEQYF.